This T cell receptor beta chain was found in a study of T cells in localized non-small cell lung cancer. Whole-study findings and limits: Among the tissues sampled, uninvolved adjacent lung had the highest T cell clonality, above tumor.

About this clone itself: The antigen remains unidentified.

This CDR3 has 14 amino acids. Trimming removed 5 bases at V and 1 base at J, with 11 bases between. Looked up from germline, CDR1 is MDHEN and CDR2 is SYDVKM. The table came from immunoSEQ multiplex PCR; TCRdb's copy has only in-frame clones and leaves some out. The sample consists of about 25,000 clones, approximately 86% of them appearing once. This TCR was recovered from a male donor at least 60 years old with stage II squamous cell lung carcinoma. The sample was peripheral blood, taken before any cancer treatment. The chain employs TRBV28 and TRBJ1-1, with a tentative D call TRBD1 (5 bases). This chain's CDR3 is CASSPLRGNTEAFF. The CDR3 nucleotides are TGTGCCAGCAGTCCCCTGAGGGGGAACACTGAAGCTTTCTTT.